This entry concerns a single T cell receptor (beta chain). What it recognizes is unknown. Profiling relied on immunoSEQ multiplex PCR, and the TCRdb table lists in-frame clones only, not all of them. Of around 150,000 clones detected, roughly 84% appear once; the ten largest clones hold roughly a tenth. V lost 5 bases and J lost 0, with 19 bases in between. Germline CDR1 MNHEY, CDR2 SMNVEV (reference sequence). The CDR3 length is 17 residues. These data belong to a study of cytomegalovirus exposure and HLA in healthy donors. Study-wide findings and caveats: 150 or so TCR beta chains were listed as cytomegalovirus-associated.

The donors formed part of the roughly 120-subject validation cohort, distinct from the approximately 670-subject first cohort. The TCR comes from a man under 40 in good health and CMV-seropositive. This chain joins TRBV27 and TRBJ1-1; D perhaps matches TRBD1 (5 bases). Sequenced material: PBMCs. CDR3 nucleotides: TGTGCCAGCAGTACCCCTTCCGGACACCCCATGAACACTGAAGCTTTCTTT. It codes for CASSTPSGHPMNTEAFF.